The 24 T cell receptor beta chains listed next were all sequenced from one sample in a study of T cell responses to AZD1222 COVID-19 vaccine. TCRdb keeps only in-frame clones here, not all; method: immunoSEQ multiplex PCR. The data hold some 95,000 clones, with less than 90% observed a single time. Sample: peripheral blood, taken on day 0 of AZD1222 vaccination. These receptors were taken from an adult in good health.

This clone was seen many times. This rearrangement joins TRBV7-9 to TRBJ2-7; D might be TRBD2 (5 bases). Trimming cost V 1 base and J 7 bases, with 20 bases left between them. Germline CDR1 is SEHNR and CDR2 is FQNEAQ (reference sequence). CDR3 size: 16 residues. CDR3 in amino acids: CASSLESSERPWEQYF. The CDR3 nucleotides read TGTGCCAGCAGCTTAGAGAGTAGCGAGCGACCTTGGGAGCAGTACTTC.

This clone has only a few counts. J is TRBJ2-6 and V is TRBV7-6; the match to TRBD1 covers 8 bases. The germline gives CDR1 SGHVS, CDR2 FNYEAQ. The ends lost 4 bases at V and 1 base at J; junction bases unmatched: 9. The CDR3 covers 18 residues. The CDR3 coding sequence is TGTGCCAGCAGCTCAGGCTTAAACAGGGGGTCTGGGGCCAACGTCCTGACTTTC. Amino acid sequence: CASSSGLNRGSGANVLTF.

V and J are TRBV5-4 and TRBJ2-3; the match to TRBD1 covers 7 bases. This CDR3 spans 12 amino acids. Germline lookup yields CDR1 SGHNT and CDR2 YYREEE (reference sequence). Unmatched junction bases numbered 0, after V lost 3 bases and J lost 5 bases. The CDR3 DNA follows: TGTGCCAGCAGCTGGACAGGAGATACGCAGTATTTT. Residues: CASSWTGDTQYF.

The chain couples TRBV29-1 to TRBJ1-2, with D maybe TRBD1 (5 bases). This CDR3 region has 12 residues. Between the trimmed V and J ends, which lost 1 base and 8 bases, there was a span of 11 bases. Germline CDR1 reads SQVTM; CDR2 reads ANQGSEA. CDR3 nucleotide sequence: TGCAGCGTTGAAGGTGGGACTAAAGGCTACACCTTC. The encoded protein is CSVEGGTKGYTF. Together with reference TRBV29-1 and TRBJ1-2, the CDR3 gives the full variable domain: SAVISQKPSRDICQRGTSLTIQCQVDSQVTMMFWYRQQPGQSLTLIATANQGSEATYESGFVIDKFPISRPNLTFSTLTVSNMSPEDSSIYLCSVEGGTKGYTFGSGTRLTVV.

The chain recombines TRBV28 with TRBJ1-6, with 8 bases identical to TRBD1. The CDR3 contains 19 residues. Germline CDR1 reads MDHEN; CDR2 reads SYDVKM. The V gene end was trimmed by 3 bases and the J gene end by 10 bases; junction bases not matched to a gene: 20. DNA of the CDR3: TGTGCCAGCAGTTTTATCGAACAGGGGGAAGTTTTCCCCCTCTCACCCCTCCACTTT. Protein product: CASSFIEQGEVFPLSPLHF. Variable domain in full (rest from reference TRBV28 and TRBJ1-6): DVKVTQSSRYLVKRTGEKVFLECVQDMDHENMFWYRQDPGLGLRLIYFSYDVKMKEKGDIPEGYSVSREKKERFSLILESASTNQTSMYLCASSFIEQGEVFPLSPLHFGNGTRLTVT.

The rearrangement joins TRBV12-3 or TRBV12-4 to TRBJ2-1, with D tentatively TRBD1 or TRBD2 (6 bases each). The V gene lost 6 bases and the J gene lost 8 bases, with 11 bases spanning the gap. This CDR3 is 12 amino acids long. The DNA of the CDR3 is TGTGCCAGCAGGGAGGGGGGTGATGAGCAGTTCTTC. It is translated as CASREGGDEQFF.

This clone was picked up a small number of times. This rearrangement joins TRBV7-2 to TRBJ2-7; no clear D gene. Deletions cut 5 bases from V and 3 bases from J, with 14 bases between. The CDR3 covers 14 residues. Germline V lookup: CDR1 SGHTA, CDR2 FQGNSA. CDR3 bases: TGTGCCAGCAGCCCCAGCCGATCTCTCTACGAGCAGTACTTC. Protein: CASSPSRSLYEQYF.

Remarks on this clone: The identical CDR3 is also encoded by other nucleotide sequences in the sample. The chain employs TRBV27 and TRBJ1-6; D possibly corresponds to TRBD1 (5 bases). The CDR3 runs 15 residues. Germline V gene data show CDR1 as MNHEY and CDR2 as SMNVEV (reference sequence). Trimming pared 3 bases from V and 1 base from J, leaving 7 bases between. CDR3 in amino acids: CASSFRGSYNSPLHF. In DNA form, the CDR3 reads TGTGCCAGCAGTTTTAGGGGTTCCTATAATTCACCCCTCCACTTT.

The V and J genes are TRBV19 and TRBJ1-2; weak D call: TRBD1 (5 bases). The germline V and J ends were trimmed by 1 base and 8 bases, with 14 bases remaining between them. The germline V gene has CDR1 LNHDA and CDR2 SQIVND (reference sequence). This CDR3 is 14 amino acids long. CDR3 sequence reads: CASSIANSAGGYTF. In DNA, the CDR3 is TGTGCCAGTAGTATAGCCAACAGCGCAGGGGGCTACACCTTC.

The gene calls are TRBV7-9 and TRBJ2-7, with D possibly TRBD1 on 6 matching bases. The germline V gene has CDR1 SEHNR and CDR2 FQNEAQ (reference sequence). This CDR3 region has 14 residues. V lost 3 bases and J lost 4, with 13 bases in between. CDR3 region: CASSLGASGYEQYF. The CDR3 bases are TGTGCCAGCAGCTTGGGGGCCAGTGGGTACGAGCAGTACTTC.

The chain links TRBV3-1 (or the pseudogene TRBV3-2) to TRBJ2-7; 9 nucleotides align to TRBD2. CDR1 is LGHDT, CDR2 YNNKEL, per germline (reference sequence). J lost 4 bases, V lost 4 bases, and 11 bases had no gene match. This CDR3 is built from 16 residues. The DNA for the CDR3 is TGTGCCAGCAGCCCTTACACTAGCGGGCAAATGTACGAGCAGTACTTC. This codes for CASSPYTSGQMYEQYF.

V gene TRBV3-1 (or the pseudogene TRBV3-2) combines with J gene TRBJ1-4; unclear D gene. CDR1 and CDR2 (germline): LGHDT, YNNKEL (reference sequence). Trimming cost V 3 bases and J 7 bases, with 9 bases left between them. The CDR3 has 13 residues. The CDR3 DNA reads TGTGCCAGCAGCCAGGGGATTGGTGAAAAACTGTTTTTT. It encodes CASSQGIGEKLFF.

The CDR3 here is CASSFNRGAGNTIYF. The CDR3 DNA is TGCGCCAGCAGCTTTAACCGGGGGGCTGGAAACACCATATATTTT. V usage is TRBV5-1 and J usage is TRBJ1-3; possibly TRBD1 for D (5 bases). The germline gives CDR1 SGHRS, CDR2 YFSETQ. The CDR3 covers 15 residues. V gave up 2 bases and J gave up 2 bases, with 11 bases separating them.

The chain links TRBV6-2 or TRBV6-3 to TRBJ1-6; the match to TRBD1 covers 7 bases. CDR3 length: 15 residues. From germline, CDR1 is MNHEY and CDR2 SVGEGT. V lost 2 bases, J lost 7 bases, and 5 bases stayed unmatched. The DNA of the CDR3 is TGTGCCAGCAGTTACCGGCCAGGGGGGAATTCACCCCTCCACTTT. Its translation is CASSYRPGGNSPLHF.

The chain uses TRBV19 and TRBJ1-2, with D possibly TRBD1 on 6 matching bases. Trimming removed 10 bases from V and 4 bases from J, with 19 bases in between. The CDR3 runs 14 residues. From germline, CDR1 is LNHDA and CDR2 SQIVND (reference sequence). The CDR3 sequence is CATEEGGKLYGYTF. CDR3 bases: TGTGCCACCGAGGAAGGGGGAAAACTCTATGGCTACACCTTC. The entire variable domain, with the rest obtained from reference TRBV19 and TRBJ1-2, is as follows: DGGITQSPKYLFRKEGQNVTLSCEQNLNHDAMYWYRQDPGQGLRLIYYSQIVNDFQKGDIAEGYSVSREKKESFPLTVTSAQKNPTAFYLCATEEGGKLYGYTFGSGTRLTVV.

The V call is TRBV4-1, the J call TRBJ1-5; no definite D call. V was pared by 4 bases and J by 7 bases, with 11 bases between. Germline V gene sequence: CDR1 MGHRA, CDR2 YSYEKL. The CDR3 sequence is 13 residues long. The CDR3 sequence: CASSRTWWQPQHF. The CDR3 DNA reads TGCGCCAGCAGCCGGACCTGGTGGCAGCCCCAGCATTTT.

This clone was picked up a small number of times. The chain carries TRBV6-2 or TRBV6-3 and TRBJ2-3; D possibly corresponds to TRBD1 (6 bases). The CDR3 spans 14 residues. V lost 2 bases to trimming and J lost 0 bases, with 6 bases between them. Germline-derived CDR1 and CDR2 are MNHEY and SVGEGT. The CDR3: CASSYRGSTDTQYF. In nucleotides, the CDR3 is TGTGCCAGCAGTTACAGGGGGAGCACAGATACGCAGTATTTT.

The gene calls are TRBV10-3 and TRBJ1-2, with D unresolved. Germline CDR1 reads ENHRY; CDR2 reads SYGVKD. CDR3 size: 14 residues. Trimming removed 3 bases from V and 1 base from J, with 9 bases in between. CDR3 sequence: CAISEREGNYGYTF. For the CDR3, the DNA is TGTGCCATCAGTGAAAGGGAGGGTAACTATGGCTACACCTTC.

The chain recombines TRBV10-2 with TRBJ1-2; D is unresolved. The CDR3 is 14 residues long. The germline gives CDR1 WSHSY, CDR2 SAAADI. Trimming pared 0 bases from V and 2 bases from J, leaving 7 bases between. This CDR3 is CASSESRENYGYTF. The DNA of the CDR3 is TGCGCCAGCAGTGAGTCCCGGGAGAACTATGGCTACACCTTC.

V usage is TRBV5-1 and J usage is TRBJ1-4; no clear D gene. Germline V gives CDR1 SGHRS, CDR2 YFSETQ. The CDR3 covers 13 residues. The V and J ends lost 4 bases and 5 bases respectively, with 9 bases between them. The CDR3 sequence is CASSLGQNEKLFF. Here the CDR3 DNA reads TGCGCCAGCAGCCTGGGCCAAAATGAAAAACTGTTTTTT.

This rearrangement joins TRBV29-1 to TRBJ2-2, with 8 positions matching TRBD1. Germline-derived CDR1 and CDR2 are SQVTM and ANQGSEA. This CDR3 is 12 amino acids long. Trimming took 6 bases from V and 6 from J; bases not matched to a gene: 3. In DNA form, the CDR3 reads TGCAGCGTCTTACAGGGGGCCGGGGAGCTGTTTTTT. As protein: CSVLQGAGELFF.

The chain uses TRBV5-4 and TRBJ1-5; D not certain. V was cut by 0 bases and J by 2 bases, with 9 bases left in between. Germline assignment: CDR1 SGHNT and CDR2 YYREEE (reference sequence). This CDR3 region has 15 residues. Here the CDR3 reads CASSLDPLGNQPQHF. CDR3 DNA sequence: TGTGCCAGCAGCTTGGACCCCCTCGGCAATCAGCCCCAGCATTTT.

The genes are TRBV27 and TRBJ2-7, with D tentatively TRBD1 or TRBD2 (5 bases each). The CDR3 runs 15 residues. Trimming pared 4 bases from V and 4 bases from J, leaving 17 bases between. The V gene's germline CDR1 is MNHEY and CDR2 SMNVEV (reference sequence). Here the CDR3 DNA reads TGTGCCAGCAGTTCCCCCGGGACCCTTAGTTACGAGCAGTACTTC. Translation gives CASSSPGTLSYEQYF.

This clone was recorded only once. The chain employs TRBV11-1 and TRBJ2-3; D is ambiguous. Germline V gene data show CDR1 as SGHAT and CDR2 as FQDESV (reference sequence). The CDR3 loop spans 12 amino acids. Trimming took off 5 bases at V and 4 bases at J, with 7 bases between the two ends. The CDR3 DNA reads as TGTGCCAGCAGCCTAACCCCAGATACGCAGTATTTT. This sequence encodes CASSLTPDTQYF.